One and the same sample provided the 9 T cell receptor beta chains below, sequenced in a study of human T cells and chemical hapten exposure. Time point given: pre-sensitization, week 0. Treatment described: therapeutic diphenylcyclopropenone sensitization with weekly scalp DPC. TCRdb used MiXCR to reprocess the RACE reads, holding one entry per CDR3 protein. The table has 300,000 to 450,000 distinct CDR3 sequences, more than 4.5% seen once. This specimen was whole blood, taken in connection with sensitization to the hapten diphenylcyclopropenone (DPC). These receptors originate from a woman aged 45-60 years with alopecia areata. Some clones in this sample may be carry-over from other donors' samples.

This clonotype was observed many times. V usage is TRBV7-8 and J usage is TRBJ2-1; D call uncertain. This CDR3 has 15 amino acids. In germline, CDR1 is SGHVS, CDR2 FQNEAQ. The V and J ends lost 1 base and 4 bases respectively, with 11 bases between them. The CDR3 loop reads CASSLDIGLYNEQFF. CDR3 nucleotides: TGTGCCAGCAGCTTAGACATCGGCCTTTACAATGAGCAGTTCTTC.

Ten or more counts support this clonotype. CDR3 DNA sequence: TGCAGCGTTCAAAGCGGGGGATTCGGTGAGCAGTTCTTC. Translated: CSVQSGGFGEQFF. The chain couples TRBV29-1 to TRBJ2-1; 8 nucleotides match TRBD2. J lost 9 bases, V lost 5 bases, and 9 bases had no gene match. The CDR3 is made up of 13 amino acids. CDR1 and CDR2 from the germline V gene are SQVTM and ANQGSEA.

With regard to this clonotype: The CDR3 does not end in the conserved phenylalanine or tryptophan, so this is likely a read error. The chain recombines TRBV20-1 with TRBJ1-1, with TRBD1 as a possible D gene (5 bases). CDR1 is DFQATT and CDR2 is SNEGSKA in the germline V gene (reference sequence). The CDR3 totals 11 residues. Trimming stripped 2 bases from V and 8 bases from J, with 9 bases between. The CDR3 loop reads CSARPPGEAFL. DNA for the CDR3: TGCAGTGCTAGACCTCCAGGGGAAGCTTTCCTT.

This clonotype has only a few counts. The V gene is TRBV20-1, the J gene TRBJ2-3; the match to TRBD2 covers 8 bases. The germline CDR1 and CDR2 sequences are DFQATT and SNEGSKA (reference sequence). The CDR3 extends over 16 amino acids. The ends lost 1 base at V and 0 bases at J; junction bases unmatched: 6. The CDR3 DNA sequence: TGCAGTGCTAGAGTGAGGCGGGGGGCGAGCACAGATACGCAGTATTTT. This gives the protein CSARVRRGASTDTQYF.

The gene calls are TRBV28 and TRBJ1-1; D is ambiguous. This CDR3 is 12 amino acids long. Between the trimmed V and J ends, which lost 8 bases and 7 bases, there was a span of 14 bases. The germline V gene encodes CDR1 MDHEN and CDR2 SYDVKM. The CDR3 loop reads CASALVRGEAFF. The DNA for the CDR3 is TGTGCCAGCGCTTTGGTCCGGGGTGAAGCTTTCTTT.

This clonotype was counted a few times. V is TRBV19 and J is TRBJ2-1; the match to TRBD2 covers 12 bases. V shed 8 bases and J 8 bases; nucleotides not matched to a gene: 10. The CDR3 extends over 15 amino acids. Per the germline V gene, CDR1 is LNHDA and CDR2 is SQIVND (reference sequence). This chain's CDR3 is CASSRASGRVDEQFF. In DNA, the CDR3 is TGTGCCAGTTCCCGGGCTAGCGGGAGGGTGGATGAGCAGTTCTTC.

This chain uses TRBV4-2 with TRBJ1-2, with D hard to call. Trimming removed 3 bases from V and 4 bases from J, with 15 bases in between. CDR1 is LGHNA, CDR2 YNFKEQ, per germline. CDR3 length: 15 amino acids. This CDR3 reads CASSHPQSDSYGYTF. The CDR3 DNA is TGTGCCAGCAGCCACCCCCAAAGCGATTCCTATGGCTACACCTTC.

In this sample, this clonotype turned up many times. The rearrangement uses TRBV3-1 and TRBJ2-1; 11 bases line up with TRBD1. Germline V gene sequence: CDR1 LGHDT, CDR2 YNNKEL (reference sequence). The length of the CDR3 is 16 residues. Germline trimming cut 2 bases from V and 2 bases from J; bases unmatched to any gene: 2. For the CDR3, the DNA is TGTGCCAGCAGCCAATTGGGACAGGGGGCCTACAATGAGCAGTTCTTC. This codes for CASSQLGQGAYNEQFF.

Ten or more counts support this clonotype. The chain recombines TRBV20-1 with TRBJ2-7, with no clear D. Germline V lookup: CDR1 DFQATT, CDR2 SNEGSKA (reference sequence). The CDR3 sequence is 14 residues long. The V and J ends lost 0 bases and 0 bases respectively, with 9 bases between them. CDR3 region: CSARERLSSYEQYF. In nucleotides, the CDR3 is TGCAGTGCTAGAGAGCGGTTGAGCTCCTACGAGCAGTACTTC.